This T cell receptor beta chain was recorded in a study of brain T cells in children with intractable seizures. Here immunoSEQ multiplex PCR was the method, and the copy in TCRdb shows in-frame clones only, minus some. The table has about 80,000 clones, around nine tenths seen once; the top ten hold around 24%. Trimming stripped 6 bases from V and 6 bases from J, with 17 bases between. Germline CDR1 MDHEN, CDR2 SYDVKM. This CDR3 has 14 amino acids. J is TRBJ1-1 and V is TRBV28; D remains ambiguous. Sequences were derived from peripheral blood, sampled at surgery. The receptor's source is a girl aged 2 to 9 with Rasmussen encephalitis and intractable seizures. The CDR3, as DNA: TGTGCCAGCAGCCCAAGCAAGGTCGGCGCTGAAGCTTTCTTT. Its translation: CASSPSKVGAEAFF.